What follows is one T cell receptor (beta chain) and its context. The sample originates from a study of cytomegalovirus exposure and HLA in healthy donors. It was with 60 Vbeta and 13 Jbeta primers that the PCR ran. The data were produced by immunoSEQ multiplex PCR, yet TCRdb's version contains in-frame clones alone and is incomplete. The top ten clones hold about 1.3% of a sample with 130,000 or so clones, over 65% of them seen once. CDR1 is MNHEY, CDR2 SVGAGI, per germline. Trimming at V came to 5 bases and at J to 5 bases, leaving 11 bases not matched to a gene. The CDR3 loop spans 15 amino acids. Sequencing used PBMCs. The chain recombines TRBV6-5 with TRBJ2-7; TRBD1 agrees at 8 bases. This receptor was identified in a man aged 45-60 years in good health and CMV-seronegative. CDR3 loop: CASSPPLAGGNEQYF. The CDR3 nucleotides read TGTGCCAGCAGTCCCCCCCTGGCAGGGGGCAACGAGCAGTACTTC.